This record covers a single TCR beta chain. The target antigen is unknown. This was a deep-level run. This table comes from immunoSEQ multiplex PCR, and its TCRdb copy is limited to in-frame clones, with some not included. The sample carries approximately 2,000,000 clones, 80% to 95% recorded once. The data belong to a study of shared clonotypes between healthy human individuals. Germline loops: CDR1 SGHAT, CDR2 FQNNGV. V lost 4 bases, J lost 5 bases, and 9 bases lay in between. The CDR3 sequence is 12 residues long. Findings and caveats of the study: Larger richness was generally estimated for naive than memory subsets. A small donor pool kept down the genetic and exposure-history diversity that was represented. In several donors, around 5% of naive CD4 clonotypes appeared in common.

The chain uses TRBV11-2 and TRBJ2-7; the D is unclear. The clonotype was recovered from a man aged 18 to 35 in good health. Some clones in this sample may be carry-over from other donors' samples. The sample was naive CD4+ T cells from PBMCs. The subset denotes: CD45RA+ positively selected. The CDR3 nucleotides are TGTGCCAGCAGCTATCGTCGGGACGAGCAGTACTTC. Its protein product is CASSYRRDEQYF.